This entry describes one T cell receptor (beta chain). Trimming took 5 bases from V and 5 from J, leaving 15 bases between them. CDR3 length equals 14 residues. Germline-derived CDR1 and CDR2 are ENHRY and SYGVKD. The data were obtained in a study of blood T cell repertoires in COVID-19. Assay used: immunoSEQ multiplex PCR; TCRdb lists only in-frame clones, some missing. Among a few hundred thousand clones listed, 86% were seen once. The sequence derives from a man between 18 and 35 years old with active or convalescent COVID-19. Sequenced sample: peripheral blood. This chain connects TRBV10-3 to TRBJ1-2; tentatively, D is TRBD1 (5 bases). The CDR3 DNA reads as TGTGCCATCAGTTCCGAGACAGAGACTTATGGCTACACCTTC. Translated: CAISSETETYGYTF.